This T cell receptor (beta chain) was recovered during a study of PD-L1 blockade in urothelial cancer. As for the study in general: There were a median of approximately 140,000 T cells in blood samples.

Time point in this sample: peripheral blood 6 weeks after treatment start. The cohort comprised individuals with locally advanced or metastatic urothelial carcinoma. Patient sample counts ranged from 1 to 8, pretreatment and on-treatment. Here immunoSEQ multiplex PCR was the method, and the copy in TCRdb shows in-frame clones only, minus some. The table has tens of thousands of clones, around 90% seen once. This CDR3 region has 14 residues. Trimming took 3 bases from V and 0 from J, leaving 6 bases between them. The V gene's germline CDR1 is LGHNA and CDR2 YNFKEQ. This chain connects TRBV4-2 to TRBJ1-5, with a possible D match to TRBD1 (6 bases). Here the sequenced sample was PBMCs, taken around atezolizumab (anti-PD-L1) treatment. This TCR came from an elderly woman with urothelial cancer. The CDR3 DNA sequence: TGTGCCAGCAGCCAGGACAGTAGCAATCAGCCCCAGCATTTT. This sequence encodes CASSQDSSNQPQHF.